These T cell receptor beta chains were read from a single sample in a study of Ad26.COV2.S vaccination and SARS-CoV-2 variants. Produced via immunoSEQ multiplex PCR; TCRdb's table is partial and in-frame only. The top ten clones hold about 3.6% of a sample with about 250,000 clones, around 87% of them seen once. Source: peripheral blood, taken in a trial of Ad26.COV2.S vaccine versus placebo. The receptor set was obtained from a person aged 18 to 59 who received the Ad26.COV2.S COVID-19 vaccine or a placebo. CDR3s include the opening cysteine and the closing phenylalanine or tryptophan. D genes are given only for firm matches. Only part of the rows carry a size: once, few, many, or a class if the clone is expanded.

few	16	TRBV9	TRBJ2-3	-	CASSASRAGSTDTQYF	TGTGCCAGCAGCGCTAGCAGGGCCGGGAGCACAGATACGCAGTATTTT
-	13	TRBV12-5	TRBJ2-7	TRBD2	CASGFASGFEQYF	TGTGCTAGTGGTTTCGCTAGCGGGTTCGAGCAGTACTTC
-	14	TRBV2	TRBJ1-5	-	CASSESQTNQPQHF	TGTGCCAGCAGTGAGTCTCAGACGAATCAGCCCCAGCATTTT
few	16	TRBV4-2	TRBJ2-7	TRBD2	CASSQASGQSSYEQYF	TGTGCCAGCAGCCAAGCTAGCGGGCAATCTTCCTACGAGCAGTACTTC
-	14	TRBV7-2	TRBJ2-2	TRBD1	CASTRDRDTGELFF	TGTGCCAGCACCCGGGACAGGGACACCGGGGAGCTGTTTTTT
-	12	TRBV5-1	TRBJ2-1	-	CASSLNGDEQFF	TGCGCCAGCAGCTTGAATGGGGATGAGCAGTTCTTC
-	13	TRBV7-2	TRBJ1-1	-	CASSLNGNTEAFF	TGTGCCAGCAGCTTAAATGGGAACACTGAAGCTTTCTTT
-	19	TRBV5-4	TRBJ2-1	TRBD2	CASSAPGTSGVKSYNEQFF	TGTGCCAGCAGCGCCCCCGGGACTAGCGGGGTTAAGTCCTACAATGAGCAGTTCTTC
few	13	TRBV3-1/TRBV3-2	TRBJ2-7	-	CASSQDSPYEQYF	TGTGCCAGCAGCCAAGATTCTCCCTACGAGCAGTACTTC
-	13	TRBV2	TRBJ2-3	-	CASSRTGPDTQYF	TGTGCCAGCAGTCGTACAGGGCCAGATACGCAGTATTTT
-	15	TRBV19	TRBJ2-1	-	CASSTNTGHYNEQFF	TGTGCCAGTAGTACCAACACGGGGCACTACAATGAGCAGTTCTTC
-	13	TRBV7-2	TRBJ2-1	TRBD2	CASSTGLAGGPFF	TGTGCCAGCAGCACCGGGCTAGCGGGAGGGCCATTCTTC
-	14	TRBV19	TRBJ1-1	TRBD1	CASSMGDRGTEAFF	TGTGCCAGTAGTATGGGGGACAGGGGTACTGAAGCTTTCTTT
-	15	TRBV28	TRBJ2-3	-	CASSFASASTDTQYF	TGTGCCAGCAGTTTTGCGTCTGCTAGCACAGATACGCAGTATTTT
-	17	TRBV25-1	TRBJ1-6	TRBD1	CASTTGAGGPEDSPLHF	TGTGCCAGCACCACGGGGGCAGGGGGCCCCGAGGATTCACCCCTCCACTTT
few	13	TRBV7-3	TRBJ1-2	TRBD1	CASSSRTGEGYTF	TGTGCCAGCAGCTCCCGGACAGGGGAAGGCTACACCTTC
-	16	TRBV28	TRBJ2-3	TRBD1	CASNYADRWSTDTQYF	TGTGCCAGCAACTATGCGGACAGGTGGAGCACAGATACGCAGTATTTT